Listed below are T cell receptor beta chains from one sample, sequenced in a study of shared clonotypes between healthy human individuals. Clones were read by immunoSEQ multiplex PCR, and TCRdb kept only the in-frame ones, dropping some. The sample includes 1 million to 1.2 million clones, roughly 77% of them seen just once. The sample taken for sequencing was memory CD4+ T cells from PBMCs. The receptors were sampled from a man younger than 35 in good health. Some clones in this sample may be carry-over from other donors' samples. Each CDR3 is given with its conserved first and last residue. A D gene is named only where the DNA matches it firmly. For some rows the clone size is stated as once, few or many, or as a class when expanded; others skip it.

.	TRBV5-4	.	TRBJ2-1	TGTGCCAGCAGCCGTTCAGGTTCCTACAATGAGCAGTTCTTC	CASSRSGSYNEQFF
.	TRBV28	.	TRBJ2-2	TGTGCCAGCAGCCCAGCGGGACAAGGCGGGGAGCTGTTTTTT	CASSPAGQGGELFF
.	TRBV23-1	TRBD2	TRBJ2-1	TGCGCCAGCAGAGCTGCCGGGACTAGCGGTTATGAGCAGTTCTTC	CASRAAGTSGYEQFF
.	TRBV5-1	.	TRBJ1-2	TGCGCCAGCAGCCCGGGGAGGCAGGCTTCGTATGGCTACACCTTC	CASSPGRQASYGYTF
.	TRBV2	.	TRBJ2-7	TGTGCCAGCAGTGAAGGGTTAGGGAGCGAGCAGTACTTC	CASSEGLGSEQYF
.	TRBV25-1	TRBD2	TRBJ2-3	TGTGCCAGCACTAGCGGGGGGAGCACAGATACGCAGTATTTT	CASTSGGSTDTQYF
.	TRBV11-3	.	TRBJ2-2	TGTGCCAGCAGCTCGGACCGGAGCTACTCCGGGGAGCTGTTTTTT	CASSSDRSYSGELFF
.	TRBV30	.	TRBJ1-2	TGTGCCTGGAGTCTCACCGGGACGGCCTATGGCTACACCTTC	CAWSLTGTAYGYTF
.	TRBV7-8	.	TRBJ2-3	TGTGCCAGCAGCCGATCGGGTTCCGGCACAGATACGCAGTATTTT	CASSRSGSGTDTQYF
.	TRBV7-3	TRBD1	TRBJ2-2	TGTGCCAGCAGCTTATTGGGGACAGAGGACGGGGAGCTGTTTTTT	CASSLLGTEDGELFF
.	TRBV5-1	TRBD2	TRBJ2-7	TGCGCCAGCAGCTTACTAGCGGGAGTGGATGAGCAGTACTTC	CASSLLAGVDEQYF
.	TRBV5-4	TRBD2	TRBJ2-7	TGTGCCAGCAGCCCGACTAGCGGGAGAGCTTACGAGCAGTACTTC	CASSPTSGRAYEQYF
.	TRBV29-1	.	TRBJ1-1	TGCAGCGTTGAAGACGGGGAGGTAGCTTTCTTT	CSVEDGEVAFF
.	TRBV4-2	.	TRBJ1-1	TGTGCCAGCAGCCAAGAGGGCGGGGTGAACACTGAAGCTTTCTTT	CASSQEGGVNTEAFF
.	TRBV28	TRBD2	TRBJ2-5	TGTGCCAGCAGCGCAGGGAGCGGGAGGGAAGAGACCCAGTACTTC	CASSAGSGREETQYF
.	TRBV28	TRBD1	TRBJ1-5	TGTGCCAGCAGTTATCCGGGACAGCTTAATCAGCCCCAGCATTTT	CASSYPGQLNQPQHF
.	TRBV11-1	.	TRBJ2-1	TGTGCCAGCAGCTTTGCTAGCGCCACCGGAAGGCAGTTCTTC	CASSFASATGRQFF
.	TRBV10-3	TRBD2	TRBJ2-5	TGTGCCATCAAACTAGCGGGAGAGGAGACCCAGTACTTC	CAIKLAGEETQYF
few	TRBV6-5	TRBD1	TRBJ2-7	TGTGCCAGCAGAAGTGGGACAGGGAGCTCCTACGAGCAGTACTTC	CASRSGTGSSYEQYF
.	TRBV29-1	.	TRBJ1-2	TGCAGCGTTGATGACGGGAGGGGCTACACCTTC	CSVDDGRGYTF
few	TRBV29-1	TRBD2	TRBJ2-7	TGCAGCGTTGCCCCTTCCCCCGCGGGGGGCTACGAGCAGTACTTC	CSVAPSPAGGYEQYF
.	TRBV2	TRBD2	TRBJ2-1	TGTGCCAGCAGGCCTACCCAAGCACGGGGGGGTGAGCAGTTCTTC	CASRPTQARGGEQFF
.	TRBV28	TRBD1	TRBJ1-4	TGTGCCAGCAGTACGACAGGGGGTACTGAAAAACTGTTTTTT	CASSTTGGTEKLFF
.	TRBV6-6	TRBD1	TRBJ2-7	TGTGCCAGCAGTTACTGGCAGGGGGCCTACGAGCAGTACTTC	CASSYWQGAYEQYF
.	TRBV5-8	.	TRBJ1-5	TGTGCCAGTGCCAGGGAGACGAACAATCAGCCCCAGCATTTT	CASARETNNQPQHF
.	TRBV28	.	TRBJ2-3	TGTGCCGGCAGTTTTGGGCGGAGCCTGGAGTATTTT	CAGSFGRSLEYF
.	TRBV28	.	TRBJ1-5	TGTGCCAGCAGTCCCCCGGGATCTTATCAGCCCCAGCATTTT	CASSPPGSYQPQHF
.	TRBV9	.	TRBJ1-3	TGTGCCAGCAGCGTCTGGGCAGGAGGGGCAGGAAACACCATATATTTT	CASSVWAGGAGNTIYF